This is a list of T cell receptor beta chains from one sample in a study of Graves' ophthalmopathy and Graves' hyperthyroidism. TCRdb recomputed calls from the multiplex PCR reads with MiXCR, one row per CDR3 protein. The data show 200,000 to 300,000 distinct CDR3 sequences, roughly 50% seen once. The sample consisted of peripheral blood. The receptors stem from an adult man with Graves' ophthalmopathy. The CDR3 runs from the conserved cysteine through the conserved F or W. Each record gives: J gene, clone size, V gene, CDR3 protein. Size is stated for part of the rows, as once, few or many counts, or as a class when the clone is expanded.

TRBJ1-2 NA TRBV20-1 CSATSDRGLGYGYTF
TRBJ1-2 NA TRBV12-3/TRBV12-4 CASSSRRTDVLKGCTF
TRBJ1-1 NA TRBV27 CASSLSAGSNEAFF
TRBJ2-5 NA TRBV7-2 CASSLSRLETQYF
TRBJ2-7 few TRBV19 CASSQTGARDEQYF
TRBJ2-5 NA TRBV7-8 CASSLGRGVWETQYF
TRBJ1-2 NA TRBV20-1 CSARASGGYTF
TRBJ2-7 few TRBV7-2 CASSLRRARGRYEQYF
TRBJ2-7 NA TRBV20-1 CSAPKRDGSSYEQYF
TRBJ2-7 few TRBV6-5 CASSYSVFYEQYF
TRBJ1-2 few TRBV29-1 CSVLSGTTNYGYTF
TRBJ1-4 NA TRBV7-9 CTSSLAGATNEKLFF
TRBJ1-2 once TRBV7-9 CASSLAQGRGIYGYTF
TRBJ2-5 NA TRBV5-1 CASSFGQGETQYF
TRBJ1-5 NA TRBV6-5 CASSYSYGNQPQHF
TRBJ2-5 NA TRBV6-1 CASRARGRQETQYF
TRBJ2-5 NA TRBV12-3/TRBV12-4 CASRLSSQETQYF
TRBJ2-5 NA TRBV7-3 CASSQDQEAGAGETQYF
TRBJ1-2 few TRBV20-1 CSARSAAYGYTF
TRBJ1-1 NA TRBV25-1 CASSPGTAIRYTEAFF